This entry lists 20 T cell receptor beta chains sequenced from one sample in a study of CD8 T cells in Susac syndrome. An amount of RNA that ranged from roughly 0.5 to 1 ug was reverse transcribed with random hexamers. TCRdb itself ran the immunoSEQ multiplex PCR reads through MiXCR, one entry per CDR3 protein. The data show approximately 120,000 distinct CDR3 sequences, 85% to 95% seen once. The sequenced sample consisted of CD8+ T cells from PBMCs. These receptors all stem from a human donor with multiple sclerosis.

This clonotype was seen a single time. Here the CDR3 DNA reads TGTGCCAGCAGTCCCATCATGATGACTACCTACGAGCAGTACTTC. This codes for CASSPIMMTTYEQYF. The chain combines TRBV27 with TRBJ2-7; perhaps TRBD2 as D (5 bases). The CDR3 is made up of 15 amino acids. Trimming removed 5 bases at V and 2 bases at J, with 16 bases between. In germline, CDR1 is MNHEY, CDR2 SMNVEV (reference sequence).

The chain links TRBV27 to TRBJ2-5, with D uncertain. V shed 2 bases and J shed 2 bases, with 12 bases lying between them. Germline V lookup: CDR1 MNHEY, CDR2 SMNVEV (reference sequence). CDR3 length: 15 residues. CDR3 DNA: TGTGCCAGCAGTTTAAAGGGTTTGGGGCAAGAGACCCAGTACTTC. It translates to CASSLKGLGQETQYF.

The CDR3 sequence: CASSSGGLRRNTIYF. Written as DNA, the CDR3 is TGTGCCAGCAGCTCGGGAGGGTTGCGCCGAAACACCATATATTTT. The V call is TRBV11-2, the J call TRBJ1-3; D is ambiguous. V lost 4 bases and J 5 bases, leaving 15 bases between the germline ends. Germline V gene data show CDR1 as SGHAT and CDR2 as FQNNGV. CDR3 length: 15 residues.

This chain links TRBV7-3 with TRBJ2-5; D ambiguous. Trimming stripped 3 bases from V and 4 bases from J, with 12 bases between. Germline V lookup: CDR1 SGHTA, CDR2 FQGTGA. This CDR3 is built from 14 residues. CDR3 in amino acids: CASSLSGLGETQYF. The CDR3 DNA reads TGTGCCAGCAGCTTGTCTGGGCTAGGAGAGACCCAGTACTTC.

This clonotype was seen just once. The chain employs TRBV14 and TRBJ2-3, with D tentatively TRBD1 (5 bases). The CDR3 contains 18 residues. The V and J ends lost 0 bases and 2 bases respectively, with 18 bases between them. The germline V gene encodes CDR1 SGHDN and CDR2 FVKESK. The CDR3 loop reads CASSQEGFGTGVTDTQYF. CDR3 coding DNA: TGTGCCAGCAGCCAAGAAGGTTTCGGTACAGGAGTCACAGATACGCAGTATTTT.

The genes are TRBV20-1 and TRBJ2-3; the D is unclear. The germline CDR1 and CDR2 sequences are DFQATT and SNEGSKA (reference sequence). Trimming took 5 bases from V and 0 from J, leaving 9 bases between them. The length of the CDR3 is 13 residues. CDR3 sequence (DNA): TGCAGTGCTGGGTCGACTAGCACAGATACGCAGTATTTT. Amino acid sequence: CSAGSTSTDTQYF.

This sequence joins TRBV5-1 and TRBJ1-1, with TRBD1 as a possible D gene (5 bases). There are 13 residues in the CDR3. V was trimmed by 6 bases and J by 7 bases, leaving 16 bases between them. Germline V gives CDR1 SGHRS, CDR2 YFSETQ. CDR3 sequence reads: CASTWDRGGEAFF. The CDR3 DNA reads as TGCGCCAGCACCTGGGATAGGGGCGGTGAAGCTTTCTTT.

The V and J genes are TRBV13 and TRBJ2-1; perhaps TRBD2 as D (6 bases). This CDR3 has 12 amino acids. Deletions cut 8 bases from V and 10 bases from J, with 15 bases between. The V gene's germline CDR1 is PRHDT and CDR2 FYEKMQ (reference sequence). Here the CDR3 reads CASYGGMREQFF. For the CDR3, the DNA is TGTGCCAGCTACGGCGGGATGAGGGAGCAGTTCTTC. The full variable domain, rest sourced from reference TRBV13 and TRBJ2-1, is AAGVIQSPRHLIKEKRETATLKCYPIPRHDTVYWYQQGPGQDPQFLISFYEKMQSDKGSIPDRFSAQQFSDYHSELNMSSLELGDSALYFCASYGGMREQFFGPGTRLTVL.

The V and J genes are TRBV20-1 and TRBJ1-2; D may be TRBD1 (5 bases). Germline CDR1 and CDR2: DFQATT and SNEGSKA (reference sequence). V lost 2 bases to trimming and J lost 3 bases, with 25 bases between them. The CDR3 runs 18 residues. The CDR3 region is CSARSTGATAIIHYGYTF. The CDR3 coding sequence is TGCAGTGCTAGATCCACGGGAGCGACAGCCATCATCCACTATGGCTACACCTTC.

The V and J genes are TRBV6-1 and TRBJ2-7; weak D call: TRBD1 (6 bases). The germline V and J ends were trimmed by 2 bases and 2 bases, with 22 bases remaining between them. The CDR3 is made up of 18 amino acids. CDR1 and CDR2 (germline): MNHNS, SASEGT. CDR3 DNA: TGTGCCAGCAGTGAACGGTTCTGGGGGTTGGACAGAGCCTACGAGCAGTACGTC. Translation gives CASSERFWGLDRAYEQYV.

The CDR3 coding sequence is TGTGCCAGCAGTCCCCGGGTAGCGGGGGAGCTGTTTTTT. Amino acid sequence: CASSPRVAGELFF. The genes are TRBV12-3 or TRBV12-4 and TRBJ2-2; weak D call: TRBD2 (5 bases). CDR3 length equals 13 residues. V was trimmed by 5 bases and J by 8 bases, leaving 12 bases between them.

The chain has TRBV3-1 and TRBJ2-5, with unresolved D. Trimming removed 3 bases from V and 1 base from J, with 9 bases in between. The CDR3 length is 14 residues. Germline loops: CDR1 LGHDT, CDR2 YNNKEL (reference sequence). This chain's CDR3 is CASSHVPAQETQYF. As DNA, the CDR3 is TGTGCCAGCAGCCATGTCCCGGCCCAAGAGACCCAGTACTTC.

V gene TRBV12-3 or TRBV12-4 combines with J gene TRBJ2-1, with 8 bases that match TRBD2. CDR3 length: 13 residues. Trimming removed 6 bases from V and 10 bases from J; junction bases left unmatched: 8. CDR3 sequence (DNA): TGTGCCAGCAGGAATTGGACGGGGGGGGAGCAGTTCTTC. Translating it yields CASRNWTGGEQFF.

The CDR3 bases are TGTGCCAGCAGCCCCATGGCTAGCGGGGAGGTCTACGAGCAGTACTTC. Its translation is CASSPMASGEVYEQYF. This sequence joins TRBV13 and TRBJ2-7; 9 nucleotides line up with TRBD2. Per the germline V gene, CDR1 is PRHDT and CDR2 is FYEKMQ (reference sequence). J was trimmed by 3 bases and V by 5 bases; bases with no gene match: 11. The CDR3 consists of 16 residues.

J is TRBJ1-1 and V is TRBV5-4; D gene uncertain. The germline V gene has CDR1 SGHNT and CDR2 YYREEE (reference sequence). Trimming left V 0 bases short and J 2 bases short, with 11 bases between. The CDR3 is 15 amino acids. Here the CDR3 reads CASSLVVGKNTEAFF. CDR3 in DNA: TGTGCCAGCAGCTTGGTGGTAGGGAAAAACACTGAAGCTTTCTTT.

The gene calls are TRBV11-2 and TRBJ1-2, with 7 bases identical to TRBD1. The V and J ends lost 8 bases and 2 bases, in that order; junction bases with no gene match: 8. Germline CDR1 is SGHAT and CDR2 is FQNNGV. The length of the CDR3 is 14 residues. CDR3: CASRVAGGNYGYTF. CDR3 nucleotide sequence: TGTGCCAGCCGGGTGGCAGGGGGAAACTATGGCTACACCTTC. The whole variable domain, remainder taken from reference TRBV11-2 and TRBJ1-2, is EAGVAQSPRYKIIEKRQSVAFWCNPISGHATLYWYQQILGQGPKLLIQFQNNGVVDDSQLPKDRFSAERLKGVDSTLKIQPAKLEDSAVYLCASRVAGGNYGYTFGSGTRLTVV.

The J gene is TRBJ2-4, the V gene TRBV11-1; 9 bases are a match to TRBD2. V gave up 2 bases and J gave up 5 bases; unmatched junction bases: 7. This CDR3 has 16 residues. CDR1 and CDR2 from the germline V gene are SGHAT and FQDESV (reference sequence). The CDR3 protein is CASSLRRGGPENIQYF. The CDR3 DNA follows: TGTGCCAGCAGCTTACGGCGGGGGGGCCCCGAAAACATTCAGTACTTC.

The rearrangement links TRBV7-9 to TRBJ1-1; D uncertain. The germline V gene encodes CDR1 SEHNR and CDR2 FQNEAQ (reference sequence). The CDR3 runs to 15 residues. V was pared by 1 base and J by 0 bases, with 9 bases between. This chain's CDR3 is CASSLDRAVNTEAFF. The CDR3 coding sequence is TGTGCCAGCAGCTTAGATCGGGCGGTGAACACTGAAGCTTTCTTT.

This clonotype was counted once. The rearrangement uses TRBV20-1 and TRBJ2-7; D is undetermined. Trimming cost V 3 bases and J 1 base, with 10 bases left between them. In germline, CDR1 is DFQATT, CDR2 SNEGSKA (reference sequence). The CDR3 loop spans 13 amino acids. The CDR3 DNA reads TGCAGTGCTAGGTCCGTCCCGTCCTACGAGCAGTACTTC. Translating gives CSARSVPSYEQYF.

V is TRBV27 and J is TRBJ2-5, with 11 bases lining up with TRBD2. After removal of 5 bases from V and 3 bases from J, the junction contained 8 bases not matched to a gene. The CDR3 extends over 16 amino acids. Germline CDR1 and CDR2: MNHEY and SMNVEV (reference sequence). The CDR3 loop reads CASSGSGTSGEETQYF. The CDR3 DNA reads as TGTGCCAGCAGTGGATCCGGGACTAGCGGTGAAGAGACCCAGTACTTC.